This TCR beta chain emerged from a study of cytomegalovirus exposure and HLA in healthy donors. In the case of this clone: Its cognate antigen is unknown.

PCR used 60 Vbeta primers and 13 Jbeta primers. Some clones are missing from TCRdb's copy, which holds only in-frame ones; the method was immunoSEQ multiplex PCR. The sample consists of about 130,000 clones, roughly 74% of them appearing once. Points from the study as a whole: Reports indicated that the classifier achieved high specificity and sensitivity in diagnosing cytomegalovirus status. A prior analysis recorded that most TCR beta V segments were productive about 87% or about 30% of the time. The study recorded 150 to 200 TCR beta chains that were cytomegalovirus-associated.

This receptor was obtained from a woman in her fifties or sixties in good health and CMV-seropositive. Source material: PBMCs.

The chain's CDR3 is CASSGTSSPIQYF. The CDR3 nucleotides read TGTGCCAGCTCCGGGACTAGCTCCCCCATTCAGTACTTC. This chain uses TRBV6-5 with TRBJ2-4; 9 bases match TRBD2. Trimming removed 8 bases from V and 9 bases from J; junction bases left unmatched: 8. This CDR3 region has 13 residues. CDR1 MNHEY and CDR2 SVGAGI come from the germline V gene.